The 27 T cell receptor beta chains given below trace back to one sample, sequenced in a study of T-cell memory formation after mild COVID-19. TCRdb re-called the 5' RACE reads through MiXCR, storing one row per CDR3 protein. The repertoire holds some 350,000 distinct CDR3 sequences, with roughly 15% as singletons. The sample comprised PBMCs or a T cell subset sorted from them (not recorded which). These receptors were taken from a man younger than 35 who had mild COVID-19 (a few samples of this study predate the infection). Cell type and time point are not known.

This clonotype has just a few counts. This chain's CDR3 is CASRDSGANVLTF. CDR3 coding DNA: TGCGCCAGCAGAGACTCTGGGGCCAACGTCCTGACTTTC. V and J are TRBV5-1 and TRBJ2-6, with D hard to call. V gave up 5 bases and J gave up 0 bases, with 3 bases separating them. The CDR3 totals 13 residues. From germline, CDR1 is SGHRS and CDR2 YFSETQ.

This chain links TRBV4-1 with TRBJ2-5; D might be TRBD2 (6 bases). Trimming pared 0 bases from V and 0 bases from J, leaving 14 bases between. The CDR3 runs to 17 residues. Germline CDR1 is MGHRA and CDR2 is YSYEKL. The CDR3 nucleotides are TGCGCCAGCAGCCAAGATCGGAGTAGCGGAAACCAAGAGACCCAGTACTTC. This gives the protein CASSQDRSSGNQETQYF.

V gene TRBV4-1 combines with J gene TRBJ1-2; 10 nucleotides agree with TRBD1. The CDR3 totals 15 residues. Trimming took 3 bases from V and 3 from J; bases not matched to a gene: 4. CDR1 MGHRA and CDR2 YSYEKL come from the germline V gene. The chain's CDR3 is CASSHPGQGYYGYTF. DNA of the CDR3: TGCGCCAGCAGCCACCCGGGACAGGGGTACTATGGCTACACCTTC.

This clonotype was picked up many times. The chain recombines TRBV7-3 with TRBJ2-1; weak D call: TRBD2 (6 bases). V was cut by 5 bases and J by 4 bases, with 12 bases left in between. The germline V gene has CDR1 SGHTA and CDR2 FQGTGA. The CDR3 runs 14 residues. The CDR3 here is CASSRLARYNEQFF. The CDR3 nucleotides read TGTGCCAGCAGCCGGCTAGCGAGATACAATGAGCAGTTCTTC.

The chain uses TRBV6-2 or TRBV6-3 and TRBJ2-3, with 9 positions matching TRBD2. Germline V gene data show CDR1 as MNHEY and CDR2 as SVGEGT. This CDR3 spans 14 amino acids. V gave up 6 bases and J gave up 2 bases; unmatched junction bases: 3. CDR3 amino acids: CASSIAGVTDTQYF. CDR3 bases: TGTGCCAGCAGCATAGCGGGGGTCACAGATACGCAGTATTTT.

This clonotype was counted a few times. V and J are TRBV28 and TRBJ1-5; D is ambiguous. Deletions cut 11 bases from V and 5 bases from J, with 13 bases between. CDR3 length equals 12 residues. Germline assignment: CDR1 MDHEN and CDR2 SYDVKM. The CDR3 DNA is TGTGCCGTCGTGGCAGGCCATCAGCCCCAGCATTTT. Its translation is CAVVAGHQPQHF.

This clonotype came up many times. V gene TRBV5-6 combines with J gene TRBJ2-3, with a weak D call TRBD2 (6 bases). Germline V gene sequence: CDR1 SGHDT, CDR2 YYEEEE. The germline V and J ends were trimmed by 4 bases and 8 bases, with 14 bases remaining between them. This CDR3 region has 13 residues. The CDR3 DNA sequence: TGTGCCAGCAGCCAGAGCGGGCTGGGTACGCAGTATTTT. Its translation is CASSQSGLGTQYF.

This clonotype occurred a few times. DNA for the CDR3: TGTGCCAGCAGACTTGGACGAGGACCAGATACGCAGTATTTT. Protein product: CASRLGRGPDTQYF. The chain recombines TRBV7-2 with TRBJ2-3; D call uncertain. The germline V gene encodes CDR1 SGHTA and CDR2 FQGNSA. Trimming pared 6 bases from V and 4 bases from J, leaving 14 bases between. This CDR3 has 14 residues.

CDR3 bases: TGCAGTGCTAGTCCGGATACGCAGTATTTT. As protein: CSASPDTQYF. This rearrangement joins TRBV20-1 to TRBJ2-3, with D unresolved. The CDR3 covers 10 residues. The V end lost 3 bases, the J end lost 6 bases, and 4 bases lay between the germline ends. The V gene's germline CDR1 is DFQATT and CDR2 SNEGSKA (reference sequence).

The sample holds a few counts of this clonotype. The gene calls are TRBV5-1 and TRBJ2-1; D call uncertain. The ends were cut back, 4 bases at V and 4 bases at J, with 15 bases in the middle. The CDR3 runs 15 residues. Looked up from germline, CDR1 is SGHRS and CDR2 is YFSETQ. CDR3 loop: CASSPGRRSYNEQFF. Here the CDR3 DNA reads TGCGCCAGCAGCCCCGGGCGGAGATCTTACAATGAGCAGTTCTTC.

This clonotype was detected only a few times. The rearrangement uses TRBV7-2 and TRBJ2-6, with a tentative D call TRBD2 (6 bases). Germline CDR1 SGHTA, CDR2 FQGNSA. This CDR3 spans 18 amino acids. V lost 5 bases, J lost 0 bases, and 17 bases lay in between. CDR3 amino acids: CASSALASFLSGANVLTF. CDR3 bases: TGTGCCAGCAGCGCTCTAGCGTCCTTTCTCTCTGGGGCCAACGTCCTGACTTTC. Supplemented by reference TRBV7-2 and TRBJ2-6, the full variable domain reads GAGVSQSPSNKVTEKGKDVELRCDPISGHTALYWYRQSLGQGLEFLIYFQGNSAPDKSGLPSDRFSAERTGGSVSTLTIQRTQQEDSAVYLCASSALASFLSGANVLTFGAGSRLTVL.

This clonotype was seen only a few times. The rearrangement links TRBV6-6 to TRBJ2-3; 8 bases are a match to TRBD2. From germline, CDR1 is MNHNY and CDR2 SVGAGI (reference sequence). Germline trimming cut 2 bases from V and 1 base from J; bases unmatched to any gene: 2. This CDR3 has 15 residues. The DNA of the CDR3 is TGTGCCAGCAGTTACGATAGCGGGGGCACAGATACGCAGTATTTT. It is translated as CASSYDSGGTDTQYF.

The chain employs TRBV7-2 and TRBJ1-4, with D possibly matching TRBD1 (5 bases). V gave up 1 base and J gave up 7 bases, with 16 bases separating them. The CDR3 has 16 amino acids. The germline V gene has CDR1 SGHTA and CDR2 FQGNSA. CDR3 nucleotide sequence: TGTGCCAGCAGCTTAGACCCCGCAGGGTGGGGTGAAAAACTGTTTTTT. Translating gives CASSLDPAGWGEKLFF.

This clonotype has just a few counts. The CDR3 sequence is CASRGPSVNADTQYF. The CDR3 DNA reads as TGCGCCAGCAGAGGGCCGTCAGTTAATGCAGATACGCAGTATTTT. The rearrangement links TRBV4-1 to TRBJ2-3; D gene uncertain. Looked up from germline, CDR1 is MGHRA and CDR2 is YSYEKL. Trimming shortened V by 6 bases and J by 4 bases, and 17 bases separated the two germline ends. CDR3 length: 15 residues.

This clonotype was recorded a few times. This sequence joins TRBV11-2 and TRBJ1-2, with 7 nucleotides matching TRBD1. Germline lookup yields CDR1 SGHAT and CDR2 FQNNGV. This CDR3 is built from 14 residues. J lost 2 bases, V lost 5 bases, and 5 bases had no gene match. Here the CDR3 DNA reads TGTGCCAGCAGCCCCATGGGACAGAACTATGGCTACACCTTC. Amino acid sequence: CASSPMGQNYGYTF.

The CDR3 coding sequence is TGTGCCAGCAGCCAATCCGGGACGGCAACCTTGGGAGAGACCCAGTACTTC. Encoded protein: CASSQSGTATLGETQYF. This rearrangement joins TRBV4-2 to TRBJ2-5; tentatively, D is TRBD1 or TRBD2 (5 bases each). Germline V gene lookup returns CDR1 LGHNA and CDR2 YNFKEQ. CDR3 size: 17 residues. V shed 2 bases and J shed 4 bases, with 20 bases lying between them.

The chain recombines TRBV7-3 with TRBJ2-3; either TRBD1 or TRBD2 may supply D (5 bases each). The germline V and J ends were trimmed by 5 bases and 3 bases, with 18 bases remaining between them. Per germline, CDR1 SGHTA and CDR2 FQGTGA. This CDR3 spans 16 amino acids. Written as DNA, the CDR3 is TGTGCCAGCAGCCTCTACCCGGGACCCATTACAGATACGCAGTATTTT. It translates to CASSLYPGPITDTQYF. Looking up the rest from reference TRBV7-3 and TRBJ2-3 gives the full variable domain: GAGVSQTPSNKVTEKGKYVELRCDPISGHTALYWYRQSLGQGPEFLIYFQGTGAADDSGLPNDRFFAVRPEGSVSTLKIQRTERGDSAVYLCASSLYPGPITDTQYFGPGTRLTVL.

The gene calls are TRBV28 and TRBJ1-5; TRBD1 aligns across 7 bases. The germline gives CDR1 MDHEN, CDR2 SYDVKM. J lost 3 bases, V lost 5 bases, and 7 bases had no gene match. The CDR3 is 15 residues long. CDR3 DNA sequence: TGTGCCAGCAGTCTCCTGACAGGGTACAATCAGCCCCAGCATTTT. Translated: CASSLLTGYNQPQHF.

J is TRBJ2-3 and V is TRBV12-3 or TRBV12-4, with 9 positions matching TRBD2. V was clipped by 4 bases and J by 4 bases; unmatched bases: 9. CDR3 length: 16 residues. In DNA, the CDR3 is TGTGCCAGCAGTTATACCGGGACTAGCAAGGCAGATACGCAGTATTTT. Amino acid sequence: CASSYTGTSKADTQYF.

There are a few counts of this clonotype. This chain uses TRBV7-6 with TRBJ1-1; weak D call: TRBD1 (6 bases). The CDR3 spans 14 residues. The germline V and J ends were trimmed by 5 bases and 5 bases, with 15 bases remaining between them. Germline lookup yields CDR1 SGHVS and CDR2 FNYEAQ. As DNA, the CDR3 is TGTGCCAGCAGCCTAGGGGGAACGTCAACTGAAGCTTTCTTT. Its protein is CASSLGGTSTEAFF.

The chain employs TRBV20-1 and TRBJ2-5; 9 nucleotides align to TRBD2. The trim removed 5 bases at V and 2 bases at J, leaving 6 bases unmatched. Germline CDR1 DFQATT, CDR2 SNEGSKA (reference sequence). The CDR3 contains 14 residues. The CDR3 sequence is CSAGRGGRQETQYF. The CDR3 DNA follows: TGCAGTGCTGGGCGGGGGGGTCGACAAGAGACCCAGTACTTC.

V and J are TRBV12-3 or TRBV12-4 and TRBJ1-6, with 7 nucleotides matching TRBD1. CDR3 length: 17 amino acids. V trimming: 3 bases; J trimming: 2 bases; junction bases outside the gene matches: 7. The CDR3 DNA sequence: TGTGCCAGCAGTTTGTTCGGGGACAGCCCCTATAATTCACCCCTCCACTTT. Translated, it gives CASSLFGDSPYNSPLHF.

The rearrangement uses TRBV10-3 and TRBJ2-5; D possibly corresponds to TRBD2 (7 bases). From germline, CDR1 is ENHRY and CDR2 SYGVKD. Trimming stripped 6 bases from V and 5 bases from J, with 13 bases between. The CDR3 spans 13 residues. DNA for the CDR3: TGTGCCATCAGCAGCAGGGGAGGGGAGACCCAGTACTTC. This sequence encodes CAISSRGGETQYF.

This clonotype was detected ten times or more. The chain couples TRBV6-5 to TRBJ1-5; D possibly corresponds to TRBD1 (5 bases). CDR3 length equals 18 residues. V was cut by 0 bases and J by 7 bases, with 22 bases left in between. Looked up from germline, CDR1 is MNHEY and CDR2 is SVGAGI. For the CDR3, the DNA is TGTGCCAGCAGTTACTCGAGGGGTGTCGGTGACACACAGCAGCCCCAGCATTTT. This sequence encodes CASSYSRGVGDTQQPQHF.

Remarks on this clonotype: At one boundary the junction diverges from the germline segment, which might be a read error. The CDR3 protein is CASSIRTAEAIF. The CDR3 bases are TGTGCCAGTAGTATAAGGACAGCTGAAGCTATCTTT. The chain employs TRBV19 and TRBJ1-1; possible D gene TRBD1, 6 bases. Germline CDR1 and CDR2: LNHDA and SQIVND (reference sequence). The CDR3 loop spans 12 amino acids.

This rearrangement joins TRBV19 to TRBJ2-3; D is undetermined. Trimming took off 5 bases at V and 3 bases at J, with 12 bases between the two ends. The germline CDR1 and CDR2 sequences are LNHDA and SQIVND (reference sequence). The CDR3 is made up of 14 amino acids. The CDR3 is CASSLQVTTDTQYF. CDR3 nucleotides: TGTGCCAGTAGTCTCCAGGTAACGACAGATACGCAGTATTTT.

The chain carries TRBV6-5 and TRBJ2-7, with D possibly matching TRBD1 (6 bases). The CDR3 is made up of 15 amino acids. Germline loops: CDR1 MNHEY, CDR2 SVGAGI. Trimming removed 0 bases from V and 3 bases from J, with 12 bases in between. The CDR3 protein is CASSYSHMDSYEQYF. DNA of the CDR3: TGTGCCAGCAGTTACTCTCACATGGACAGCTACGAGCAGTACTTC.